The present T cell receptor beta chain was sequenced within a study of blood T cells in healthy people across ages. Then a second PCR, running about 6 to 11 cycles, was carried out with a sample-barcoded 5' primer and a J-beta primer mix. From the 5' RACE reads, TCRdb called clonotypes with MiXCR, one entry per CDR3 protein. The table records 1,800,000 or so distinct CDR3 sequences, about 39% of them present only once. This CDR3 contains 14 residues. V lost 1 base to trimming and J lost 7 bases, with 10 bases between them. Germline V gene data show CDR1 as LGHDT and CDR2 as YNNKEL (reference sequence).

The sample consisted of blood. V is TRBV3-1 and J is TRBJ1-4; TRBD1 is a possible D gene (5 bases). The sequence came from a human donor in good health. In DNA, the CDR3 is TGTGCCAGCAGCCAAGGACAGAATACTGAAAAACTGTTTTTT. It encodes CASSQGQNTEKLFF. Based on the CDR3 plus reference TRBV3-1 and TRBJ1-4, the full variable domain is DTAVSQTPKYLVTQMGNDKSIKCEQNLGHDTMYWYKQDSKKFLKIMFSYNNKELIINETVPNRFSPKSPDKAHLNLHINSLELGDSAVYFCASSQGQNTEKLFFGSGTQLSVL.